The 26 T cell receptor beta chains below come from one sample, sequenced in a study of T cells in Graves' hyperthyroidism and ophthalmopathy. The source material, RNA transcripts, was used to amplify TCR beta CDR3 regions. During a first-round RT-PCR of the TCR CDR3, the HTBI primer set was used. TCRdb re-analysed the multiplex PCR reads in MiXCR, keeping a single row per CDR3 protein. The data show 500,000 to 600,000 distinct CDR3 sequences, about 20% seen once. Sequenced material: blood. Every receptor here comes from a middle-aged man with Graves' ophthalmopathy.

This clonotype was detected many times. Written as DNA, the CDR3 is TGTGCCAGCAGTTTAGGAGTTGGGGGGTCCTACGAGCAGTACTTC. Its protein product is CASSLGVGGSYEQYF. The chain links TRBV12-3 or TRBV12-4 to TRBJ2-7; TRBD2 might be the D (6 bases). Trimming removed 1 base from V and 1 base from J, with 11 bases in between. There are 15 residues in the CDR3.

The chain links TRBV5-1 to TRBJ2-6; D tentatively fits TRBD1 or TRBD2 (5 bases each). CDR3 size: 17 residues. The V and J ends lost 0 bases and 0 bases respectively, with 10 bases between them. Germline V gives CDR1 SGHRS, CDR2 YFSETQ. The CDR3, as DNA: TGCGCCAGCAGCTTGGACAGGAGGAGCTCTGGGGCCAACGTCCTGACTTTC. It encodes CASSLDRRSSGANVLTF.

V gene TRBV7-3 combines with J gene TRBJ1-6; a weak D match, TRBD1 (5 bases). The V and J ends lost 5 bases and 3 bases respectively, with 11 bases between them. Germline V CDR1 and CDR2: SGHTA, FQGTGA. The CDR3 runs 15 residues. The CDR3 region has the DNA TGTGCCAGCAGCCCTCAGGGAGGCTATAATTCACCCCTCCACTTT. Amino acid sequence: CASSPQGGYNSPLHF.

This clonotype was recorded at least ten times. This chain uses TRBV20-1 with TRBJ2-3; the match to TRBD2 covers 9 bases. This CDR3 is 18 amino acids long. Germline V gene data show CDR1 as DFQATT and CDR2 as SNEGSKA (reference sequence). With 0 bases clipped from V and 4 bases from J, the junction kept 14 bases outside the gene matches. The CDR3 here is CSARDFRRASGMADTQYF. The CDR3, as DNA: TGCAGTGCTAGAGATTTTAGGAGGGCTAGCGGGATGGCAGATACGCAGTATTTT.

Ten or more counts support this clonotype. CDR3 DNA: TGTGCCAGCAGTGCCTGGGAACAGACCGAGCAGTACTTC. It encodes CASSAWEQTEQYF. V gene TRBV6-1 combines with J gene TRBJ2-7; D is ambiguous. The CDR3 spans 13 residues. From germline, CDR1 is MNHNS and CDR2 SASEGT. With 4 bases removed from V and 6 bases from J, the gap between germline ends came to 13 bases.

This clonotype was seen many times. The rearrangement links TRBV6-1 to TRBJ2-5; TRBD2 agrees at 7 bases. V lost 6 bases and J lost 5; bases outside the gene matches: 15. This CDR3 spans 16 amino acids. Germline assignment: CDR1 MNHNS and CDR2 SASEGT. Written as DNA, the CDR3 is TGTGCCAGCAGACCCGGTGCGGGGGTGGGGAAGGAGACCCAGTACTTC. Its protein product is CASRPGAGVGKETQYF.

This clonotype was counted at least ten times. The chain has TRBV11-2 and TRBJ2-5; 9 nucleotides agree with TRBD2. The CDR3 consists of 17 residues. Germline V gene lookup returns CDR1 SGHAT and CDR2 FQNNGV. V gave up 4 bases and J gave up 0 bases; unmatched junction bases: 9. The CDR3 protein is CASSSRPLAGYQETQYF. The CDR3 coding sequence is TGTGCCAGCAGCTCCAGACCGCTAGCGGGGTACCAAGAGACCCAGTACTTC.

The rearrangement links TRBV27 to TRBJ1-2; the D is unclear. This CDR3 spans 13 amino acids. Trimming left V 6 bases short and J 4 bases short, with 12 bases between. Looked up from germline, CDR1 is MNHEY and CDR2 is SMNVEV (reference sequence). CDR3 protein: CASSPSVPYGYTF. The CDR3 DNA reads TGTGCCAGCAGCCCTTCCGTTCCCTATGGCTACACCTTC.

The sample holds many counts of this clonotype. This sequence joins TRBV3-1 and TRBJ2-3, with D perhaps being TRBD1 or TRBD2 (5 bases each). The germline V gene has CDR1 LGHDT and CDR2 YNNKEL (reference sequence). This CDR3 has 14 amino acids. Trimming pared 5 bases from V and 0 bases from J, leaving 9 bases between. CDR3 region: CASSRGVSTDTQYF. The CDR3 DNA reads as TGTGCCAGCAGCAGAGGGGTGAGCACAGATACGCAGTATTTT.

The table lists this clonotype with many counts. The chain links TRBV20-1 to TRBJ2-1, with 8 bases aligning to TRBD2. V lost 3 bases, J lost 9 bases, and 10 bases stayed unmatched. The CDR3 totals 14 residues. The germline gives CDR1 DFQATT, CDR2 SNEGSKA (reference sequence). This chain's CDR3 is CSARVVAGFAEQFF. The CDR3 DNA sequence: TGCAGTGCTAGGGTGGTAGCGGGGTTCGCTGAGCAGTTCTTC.

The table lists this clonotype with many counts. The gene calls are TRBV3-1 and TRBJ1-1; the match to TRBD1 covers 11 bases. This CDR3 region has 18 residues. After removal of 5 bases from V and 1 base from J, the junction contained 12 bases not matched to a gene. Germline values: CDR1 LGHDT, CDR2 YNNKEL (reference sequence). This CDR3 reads CASSARPGQGGRNTEAFF. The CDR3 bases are TGTGCCAGCAGCGCCCGACCGGGACAGGGGGGAAGGAACACTGAAGCTTTCTTT.

CDR3 sequence: CASSQAKGAQNTGELFF. CDR3 sequence (DNA): TGTGCCAGCAGCCAAGCAAAGGGGGCCCAGAACACCGGGGAGCTGTTTTTT. The J gene is TRBJ2-2, the V gene TRBV3-1; TRBD1 agrees at 7 bases. The CDR3 extends over 17 amino acids. Germline CDR1 reads LGHDT; CDR2 reads YNNKEL (reference sequence). The J segment lost 1 base and the V segment lost 1 base, leaving 6 bases of the junction unmatched.

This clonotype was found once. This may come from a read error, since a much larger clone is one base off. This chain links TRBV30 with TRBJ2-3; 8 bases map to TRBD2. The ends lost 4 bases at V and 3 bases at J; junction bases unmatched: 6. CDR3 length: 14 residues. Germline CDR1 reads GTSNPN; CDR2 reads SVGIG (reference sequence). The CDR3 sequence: CAWTVGGETDTQYF. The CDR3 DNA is TGTGCCTGGACCGTCGGGGGGGAGACAGATACGCAGTATTTT.

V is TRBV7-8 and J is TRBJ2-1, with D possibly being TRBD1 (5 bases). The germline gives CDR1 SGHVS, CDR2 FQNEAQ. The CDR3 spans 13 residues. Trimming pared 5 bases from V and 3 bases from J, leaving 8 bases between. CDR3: CASSDRLYNEQFF. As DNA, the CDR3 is TGTGCCAGCAGCGACAGACTCTACAATGAGCAGTTCTTC.

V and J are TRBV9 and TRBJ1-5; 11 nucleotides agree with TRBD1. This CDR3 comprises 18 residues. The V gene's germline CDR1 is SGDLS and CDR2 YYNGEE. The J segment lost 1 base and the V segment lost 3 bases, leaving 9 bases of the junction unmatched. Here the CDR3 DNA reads TGTGCCAGCAGCGCTGGGGACAGGGGGGTAGCGAGCAATCAGCCCCAGCATTTT. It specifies CASSAGDRGVASNQPQHF.

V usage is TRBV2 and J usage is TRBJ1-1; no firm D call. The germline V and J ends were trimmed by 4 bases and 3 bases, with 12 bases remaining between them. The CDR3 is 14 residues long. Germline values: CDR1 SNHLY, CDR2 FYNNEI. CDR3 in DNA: TGTGCCAGCAGTGGACCCCGAGCAGACACTGAAGCTTTCTTT. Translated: CASSGPRADTEAFF. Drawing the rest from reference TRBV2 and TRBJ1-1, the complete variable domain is EPEVTQTPSHQVTQMGQEVILRCVPISNHLYFYWYRQILGQKVEFLVSFYNNEISEKSEIFDDQFSVERPDGSNFTLKIRSTKLEDSAMYFCASSGPRADTEAFFGQGTRLTVV.

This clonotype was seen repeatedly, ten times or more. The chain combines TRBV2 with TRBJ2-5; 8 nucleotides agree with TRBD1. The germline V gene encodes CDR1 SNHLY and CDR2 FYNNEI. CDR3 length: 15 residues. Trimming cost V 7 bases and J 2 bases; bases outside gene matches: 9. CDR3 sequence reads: CASTYRDRSQETQYF. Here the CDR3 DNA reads TGTGCCAGCACCTACCGGGACAGGAGTCAAGAGACCCAGTACTTC.

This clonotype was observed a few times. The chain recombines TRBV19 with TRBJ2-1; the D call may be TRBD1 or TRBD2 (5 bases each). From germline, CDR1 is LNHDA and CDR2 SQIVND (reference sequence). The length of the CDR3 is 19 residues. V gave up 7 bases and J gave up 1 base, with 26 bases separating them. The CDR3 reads CASNSSPQVNGASYNEQFF. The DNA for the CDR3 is TGTGCCAGTAATTCGTCCCCCCAGGTAAACGGGGCGTCCTACAATGAGCAGTTCTTC. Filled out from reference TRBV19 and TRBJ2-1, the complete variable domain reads DGGITQSPKYLFRKEGQNVTLSCEQNLNHDAMYWYRQDPGQGLRLIYYSQIVNDFQKGDIAEGYSVSREKKESFPLTVTSAQKNPTAFYLCASNSSPQVNGASYNEQFFGPGTRLTVL.

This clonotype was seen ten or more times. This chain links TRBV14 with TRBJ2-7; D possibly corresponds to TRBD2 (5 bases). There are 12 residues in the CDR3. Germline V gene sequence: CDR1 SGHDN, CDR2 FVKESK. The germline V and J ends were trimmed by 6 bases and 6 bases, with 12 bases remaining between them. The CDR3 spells CASSNRGAEQYF. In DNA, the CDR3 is TGTGCCAGCAGTAACCGGGGAGCCGAGCAGTACTTC.

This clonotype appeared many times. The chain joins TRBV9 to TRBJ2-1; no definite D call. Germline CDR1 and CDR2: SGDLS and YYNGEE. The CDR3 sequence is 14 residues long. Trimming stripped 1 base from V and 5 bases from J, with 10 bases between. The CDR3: CASSVSYQDNEQFF. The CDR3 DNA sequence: TGTGCCAGCAGCGTAAGTTACCAGGACAATGAGCAGTTCTTC.

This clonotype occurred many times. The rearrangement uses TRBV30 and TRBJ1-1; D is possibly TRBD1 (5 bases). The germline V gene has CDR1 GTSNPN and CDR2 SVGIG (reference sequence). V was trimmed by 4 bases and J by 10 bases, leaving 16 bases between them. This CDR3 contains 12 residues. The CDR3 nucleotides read TGTGCCTGGAACCCGAGGGAGGGACTAGCTTTCTTT. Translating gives CAWNPREGLAFF.

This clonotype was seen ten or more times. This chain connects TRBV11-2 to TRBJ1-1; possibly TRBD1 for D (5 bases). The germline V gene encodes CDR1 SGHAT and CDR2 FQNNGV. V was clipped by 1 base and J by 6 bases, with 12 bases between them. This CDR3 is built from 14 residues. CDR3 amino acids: CASSLARGDAEAFF. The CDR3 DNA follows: TGTGCCAGCAGCTTAGCGCGGGGGGACGCTGAAGCTTTCTTT.

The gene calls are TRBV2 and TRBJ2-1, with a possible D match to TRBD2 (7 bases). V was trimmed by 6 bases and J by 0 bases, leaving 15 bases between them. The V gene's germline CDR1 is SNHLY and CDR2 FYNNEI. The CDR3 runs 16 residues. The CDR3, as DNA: TGTGCCAGCAGGAAAGGGGGGGGAAGCTCCTACAATGAGCAGTTCTTC. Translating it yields CASRKGGGSSYNEQFF. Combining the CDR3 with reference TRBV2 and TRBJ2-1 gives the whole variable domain EPEVTQTPSHQVTQMGQEVILRCVPISNHLYFYWYRQILGQKVEFLVSFYNNEISEKSEIFDDQFSVERPDGSNFTLKIRSTKLEDSAMYFCASRKGGGSSYNEQFFGPGTRLTVL.

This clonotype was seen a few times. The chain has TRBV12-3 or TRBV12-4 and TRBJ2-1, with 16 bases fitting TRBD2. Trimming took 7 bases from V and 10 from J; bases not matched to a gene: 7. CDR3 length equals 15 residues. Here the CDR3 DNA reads TGTGCCAGCACCGAGGGACTAGCGGGGGGGGGGGAGCAGTTCTTC. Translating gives CASTEGLAGGGEQFF.

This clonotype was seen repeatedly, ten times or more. The DNA of the CDR3 is TGTGCCAGCAGCTCTGGGAGTTCAGGGTCGTCGACCGGGGAGCTGTTTTTT. Translating gives CASSSGSSGSSTGELFF. The chain has TRBV11-3 and TRBJ2-2, with D perhaps being TRBD1 or TRBD2 (5 bases each). The CDR3 has 17 amino acids. Germline V gene data show CDR1 as SGHNT and CDR2 as YENEEA. The V end lost 4 bases, the J end lost 5 bases, and 20 bases lay between the germline ends. The full variable domain, its missing parts supplied by reference TRBV11-3 and TRBJ2-2, is EAGVVQSPRYKIIEKKQPVAFWCNPISGHNTLYWYLQNLGQGPELLIRYENEEAVDDSQLPKDRFSAERLKGVDSTLKIQPAELGDSAVYLCASSSGSSGSSTGELFFGEGSRLTVL.

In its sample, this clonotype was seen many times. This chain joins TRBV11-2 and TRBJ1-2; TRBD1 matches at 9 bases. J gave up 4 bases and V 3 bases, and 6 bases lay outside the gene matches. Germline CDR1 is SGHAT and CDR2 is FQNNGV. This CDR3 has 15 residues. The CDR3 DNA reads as TGTGCCAGCAGCTTTAGTACGGGACAGGGCTATGGCTACACCTTC. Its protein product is CASSFSTGQGYGYTF.